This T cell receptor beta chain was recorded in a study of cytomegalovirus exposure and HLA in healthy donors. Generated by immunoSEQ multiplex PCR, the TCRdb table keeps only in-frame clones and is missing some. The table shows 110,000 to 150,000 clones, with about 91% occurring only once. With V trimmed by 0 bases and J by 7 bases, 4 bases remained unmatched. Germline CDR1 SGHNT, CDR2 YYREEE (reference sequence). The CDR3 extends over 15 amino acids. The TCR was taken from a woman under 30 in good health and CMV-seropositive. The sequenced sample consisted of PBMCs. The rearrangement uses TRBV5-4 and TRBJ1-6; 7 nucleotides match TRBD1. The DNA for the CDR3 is TGTGCCAGCAGCTTGGACGCGACAGGGAATTCACCCCTCCACTTT. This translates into CASSLDATGNSPLHF.